The sequence of this TCR beta chain was determined in a study of blood T cell repertoires in COVID-19. About the study: Donors in the United States, Italy and Spain gave samples during acute or convalescent COVID-19. PBMCs, B-cell-depleted T cells, or T cells were the source of the cDNA or gDNA that made up the material.

Profiling relied on immunoSEQ multiplex PCR, and the TCRdb table lists in-frame clones only, not all of them. The table shows more than 200,000 clones, with approximately 79% occurring only once. Sequencing was carried out using peripheral blood. This TCR was recovered from a woman aged 40 to 50 with active or convalescent COVID-19.

CDR3 sequence reads: CASSFGESLVSRVLFF. The CDR3 DNA is TGTGCCAGCAGCTTTGGGGAGTCACTGGTCTCGAGGGTACTGTTTTTT. The chain carries TRBV5-5 and TRBJ1-4, with D unresolved. The germline CDR1 and CDR2 sequences are SGHKS and YYEKEE (reference sequence). The V end was cut by 2 bases, the J end by 13 bases, with 24 bases between. The CDR3 loop spans 16 amino acids.